What follows are 3 T cell receptor beta chains derived from one specimen sequenced in a study of OX40 agonist ivuxolimab in advanced cancers. The method was immunoSEQ multiplex PCR; TCRdb's version includes in-frame clones alone and lacks a portion of them. This sample has some 90,000 clones; about 90% occur once, and the top ten carry roughly 1.1%. Here the sequenced sample was CD4+ or CD8+ T cells sorted from blood, taken in a trial of the OX40 agonist ivuxolimab. The receptors stem from an adult with an advanced solid tumor such as melanoma, head and neck, liver or kidney cancer.

The V call is TRBV4-2, the J call TRBJ2-5, with TRBD1 matching 7 bases. There are 14 residues in the CDR3. The ends lost 2 bases at V and 5 bases at J; junction bases unmatched: 5. CDR1 LGHNA and CDR2 YNFKEQ come from the germline V gene. CDR3 amino acids: CASSQKQGRETQYF. CDR3 sequence (DNA): TGTGCCAGCAGCCAAAAACAGGGGCGGGAGACCCAGTACTTC.

The chain carries TRBV10-1 and TRBJ2-7; TRBD2 agrees at 10 bases. The length of the CDR3 is 14 residues. Germline V lookup: CDR1 WNHNN, CDR2 SYGVQD (reference sequence). The junction had 5 bases not matched to a gene; V was cut back by 7 bases and J by 2 bases. The CDR3 bases are TGCGCCAGCACCACTAGCGGGGAAGCCTACGAGCAGTACTTC. It codes for CASTTSGEAYEQYF.

J is TRBJ2-1 and V is TRBV5-4, with 12 bases matching TRBD1. Germline CDR1 SGHNT, CDR2 YYREEE (reference sequence). The CDR3 has 15 residues. The J segment lost 9 bases and the V segment lost 4 bases, leaving 8 bases of the junction unmatched. CDR3: CASSTAGQGAVEQFF. The CDR3, as DNA: TGTGCCAGCAGCACGGCGGGACAGGGGGCGGTTGAGCAGTTCTTC.